The table lists the clone carrying this TCR beta chain with a few counts. Its cognate antigen is unknown. Amplification by 5'RACE using constant-segment primers produced TCR alpha and TCR beta cDNA libraries that carried sample barcodes and UMIs. MiXCR was run by TCRdb on the 5' RACE reads, yielding one entry per CDR3 protein. The sample yields roughly 340,000 distinct CDR3 sequences, 15% to 20% seen once. The data belong to a study of T-cell memory formation after mild COVID-19. CDR1 LGHNA and CDR2 YNFKEQ come from the germline V gene. Trimming took off 1 base at V and 5 bases at J, with 11 bases between the two ends. The CDR3 runs to 14 residues. Broader study findings: CD4+ clones that contracted lay mainly in CM and EM; CD8+ ones lay in EMRA. While clones contracting from day 15 to 85 were balanced between CD4 and CD8, later expanders leaned CD4+. Pre-infection memory held some responding clones, suggesting pre-existing cross-reactive T cells responded.

The sequencing input was PBMCs or a T cell subset sorted from them (not recorded which). The clonotype comes from a man aged 18 to 29 who had mild COVID-19 (a few samples of this study predate the infection). Cell type and time point are not known. The chain has TRBV4-2 and TRBJ1-1; D not certain. CDR3 sequence reads: CASSQGPASTEAFF. DNA for the CDR3: TGTGCCAGCAGCCAAGGCCCAGCCTCAACTGAAGCTTTCTTT.